This TCR beta chain originates from a study of graft-versus-host responses after intestinal transplantation. Study conclusions and caveats: Allograft graft-versus-host to host-versus-graft clonal ratios ran high in patients with graft-donor T cell macrochimerism.

Concerning this clone: Antigen unknown.

V lost 6 bases, J lost 9 bases, and 9 bases stayed unmatched. Germline V gene data show CDR1 as MNHEY and CDR2 as SVGAGI. This CDR3 has 14 amino acids. Sequencing was performed with immunoSEQ multiplex PCR; in TCRdb, only in-frame clones are kept and a portion is missing. The sample contains roughly 100,000 clones, more than 85% of which appear only once. Sequenced material: unstimulated CD4+ T cells sorted from spleen or lymph node cells, taken before intestinal transplant. The chain recombines TRBV6-5 with TRBJ2-1; 9 nucleotides line up with TRBD1. This TCR came from a human donor who received an intestinal transplant. The CDR3, as DNA: TGTGCCAGCAGGGGACAGGGAAATTTCGGTGAGCAGTTCTTC. Amino acid sequence: CASRGQGNFGEQFF.